The 3 T cell receptor beta chains below come from one sample, sequenced in a study of identical twins. TCRdb used MiXCR to reprocess the 5' RACE reads, holding one entry per CDR3 protein. The sample lists 410,000 or so distinct CDR3 sequences, approximately 18% occurring once. Sequencing was carried out using naive T cells sorted from blood. All receptors derive from a man aged 50 or older in good health.

This clonotype was recorded many times. The J gene is TRBJ2-3, the V gene TRBV7-9, with D maybe TRBD2 (6 bases). The V end lost 2 bases, the J end lost 4 bases, and 13 bases lay between the germline ends. Per germline, CDR1 SEHNR and CDR2 FQNEAQ (reference sequence). The CDR3 runs to 15 residues. CDR3 sequence reads: CASSLTRLGSDTQYF. CDR3 nucleotide sequence: TGTGCCAGCAGCTTAACCAGACTAGGGTCAGATACGCAGTATTTT.

This clonotype came up a few times. CDR3 nucleotide sequence: TGTGCCAGCAGCTTCGGGACGCCTTCCTACGAGCAGTACTTC. This sequence encodes CASSFGTPSYEQYF. The chain combines TRBV5-6 with TRBJ2-7; the D call may be TRBD1 or TRBD2 (5 bases each). This CDR3 comprises 14 residues. The germline V and J ends were trimmed by 2 bases and 1 base, with 10 bases remaining between them. Germline CDR1 reads SGHDT; CDR2 reads YYEEEE. Variable domain in full (rest from reference TRBV5-6 and TRBJ2-7): DAGVTQSPTHLIKTRGQQVTLRCSPKSGHDTVSWYQQALGQGPQFIFQYYEEEERQRGNFPDRFSGHQFPNYSSELNVNALLLGDSALYLCASSFGTPSYEQYFGPGTRLTVT.

Ten or more counts support this clonotype. The rearrangement links TRBV9 to TRBJ2-7; 9 bases map to TRBD1. The CDR3 contains 14 residues. CDR1 is SGDLS, CDR2 YYNGEE, per germline. Germline trimming cut 0 bases from V and 5 bases from J; bases unmatched to any gene: 3. CDR3 nucleotide sequence: TGTGCCAGCAGCGTAGCTGGGACAGGGAACGAGCAGTACTTC. This codes for CASSVAGTGNEQYF.